The 30 T cell receptor beta chains given below trace back to one sample, sequenced in a study of blood T cell repertoires in COVID-19. The method was immunoSEQ multiplex PCR; TCRdb's version includes in-frame clones alone and lacks a portion of them. The table lists fewer than 40,000 clones, around 89% of them singletons. Sequencing used peripheral blood. Receptor source: a woman in her thirties or forties with active or convalescent COVID-19.

This chain uses TRBV12-3 or TRBV12-4 with TRBJ1-2; D possibly corresponds to TRBD1 (6 bases). The CDR3 is 13 amino acids. Trimming removed 5 bases from V and 4 bases from J, with 11 bases in between. The CDR3, as DNA: TGTGCCAGCAGTCAGGACAGCAGCTATGGCTACACCTTC. Its protein is CASSQDSSYGYTF.

The chain carries TRBV19 and TRBJ1-5; possibly TRBD1 for D (5 bases). There are 16 residues in the CDR3. V lost 3 bases and J 3 bases, leaving 15 bases between the germline ends. Germline CDR1 and CDR2: LNHDA and SQIVND (reference sequence). CDR3 in amino acids: CASSMAGRGYNQPQHF. In DNA form, the CDR3 reads TGTGCCAGTAGTATGGCGGGACGGGGATACAATCAGCCCCAGCATTTT.

The rearrangement joins TRBV15 to TRBJ2-7; tentative D call: TRBD1 (6 bases). CDR1 is LNHNV and CDR2 is YYDKDF in the germline V gene (reference sequence). V was pared by 0 bases and J by 5 bases, with 14 bases between. The CDR3 extends over 15 amino acids. The CDR3 DNA is TGTGCCACCAGCAGAGATAACCCCAGGGGTCACGAGCAGTACTTC. Translation gives CATSRDNPRGHEQYF.

V gene TRBV18 combines with J gene TRBJ1-5, with 7 nucleotides matching TRBD1. The CDR3 contains 13 residues. The junction had 2 bases not matched to a gene; V was cut back by 4 bases and J by 5 bases. CDR1 and CDR2 (germline): KGHSH, LQKENI. As DNA, the CDR3 is TGTGCCAGCTCACGGACAGGAGATCAGCCCCAGCATTTT. Protein product: CASSRTGDQPQHF.

This clone has just a few counts. The rearrangement links TRBV4-3 to TRBJ1-3, with unresolved D. The V gene lost 0 bases and the J gene lost 0 bases, with 12 bases spanning the gap. Per the germline V gene, CDR1 is LGHNA and CDR2 is YSLEER. The CDR3 sequence is 17 residues long. In nucleotides, the CDR3 is TGCGCCAGCAGCCAAGACAGGTCGGCGAGCTCTGGAAACACCATATATTTT. This encodes CASSQDRSASSGNTIYF.

This clone was seen a handful of times. The chain employs TRBV7-6 and TRBJ1-5; TRBD1 aligns across 7 bases. This CDR3 is 18 amino acids long. CDR1 SGHVS and CDR2 FNYEAQ come from the germline V gene. V was pared by 4 bases and J by 3 bases, with 15 bases of the junction left unmatched. CDR3 DNA sequence: TGTGCCAGCAGCTCTCACCCCGAGACAGGGTTCTTCAATCAGCCCCAGCATTTT. Translated: CASSSHPETGFFNQPQHF.

The count of this clone is one. This rearrangement joins TRBV9 to TRBJ2-3, with 7 bases aligning to TRBD2. Per germline, CDR1 SGDLS and CDR2 YYNGEE. The trim removed 4 bases at V and 4 bases at J, leaving 12 bases unmatched. CDR3 length: 16 residues. CDR3 nucleotides: TGTGCCAGCAGCCCCGGGGGGTCCGTTGTAGCAGATACGCAGTATTTT. Translating it yields CASSPGGSVVADTQYF.

The rearrangement joins TRBV7-2 to TRBJ1-3; D is possibly TRBD1 (6 bases). The CDR3 totals 15 residues. Germline CDR1 is SGHTA and CDR2 is FQGNSA. Trimming stripped 3 bases from V and 2 bases from J, with 11 bases between. CDR3: CASSLAGATGNTIYF. Here the CDR3 DNA reads TGTGCCAGCAGCTTGGCAGGGGCAACTGGAAACACCATATATTTT.

This chain joins TRBV9 and TRBJ2-7, with 12 positions matching TRBD2. CDR1 SGDLS and CDR2 YYNGEE come from the germline V gene. Germline trimming cut 3 bases from V and 5 bases from J; bases unmatched to any gene: 6. The CDR3 runs 15 residues. The CDR3 protein is CASSAGLAGRDEQYF. The CDR3 region has the DNA TGTGCCAGCAGCGCAGGACTAGCGGGAAGGGACGAGCAGTACTTC.

The chain carries TRBV28 and TRBJ1-1; D is possibly TRBD1 (6 bases). This CDR3 is 14 amino acids long. V was pared by 6 bases and J by 1 base, with 12 bases between. Germline assignment: CDR1 MDHEN and CDR2 SYDVKM. Here the CDR3 DNA reads TGTGCCAGCAGCCCTCAGGGGAAGAACACTGAAGCTTTCTTT. This encodes CASSPQGKNTEAFF.

The chain is built from TRBV12-5 and TRBJ1-5, with TRBD1 identical over 7 bases. The germline CDR1 and CDR2 sequences are LGHNT and FRNRAP. The CDR3 length is 14 residues. V lost 6 bases to trimming and J lost 3 bases; unmatched junction nucleotides: 5. CDR3 loop: CASGGGQVNQPQHF. CDR3 bases: TGTGCTAGTGGGGGAGGACAGGTCAATCAGCCCCAGCATTTT.

The sample holds a few counts of this clone. The J gene is TRBJ1-4, the V gene TRBV25-1; 11 bases map to TRBD1. Looked up from germline, CDR1 is MGHDK and CDR2 is SYGVNS. V gave up 2 bases and J gave up 8 bases; unmatched junction bases: 4. This CDR3 comprises 15 residues. This chain's CDR3 is CASSEGTGGKEKLFF. In DNA form, the CDR3 reads TGTGCCAGCAGTGAAGGGACAGGGGGAAAGGAAAAACTGTTTTTT.

The chain has TRBV6-4 and TRBJ2-5; 7 nucleotides line up with TRBD2. The CDR3 runs 15 residues. The V gene end was trimmed by 4 bases and the J gene end by 2 bases; junction bases not matched to a gene: 7. Germline V lookup: CDR1 MRHNA, CDR2 SNTAGT. The CDR3 nucleotides read TGTGCCAGCAGTGCCTCGGGGGGAGGGCAAGAGACCCAGTACTTC. Residues: CASSASGGGQETQYF.

The chain joins TRBV2 to TRBJ1-1; 8 bases are a match to TRBD1. CDR3 length equals 16 residues. CDR1 SNHLY and CDR2 FYNNEI come from the germline V gene. J gave up 0 bases and V 5 bases, and 8 bases lay outside the gene matches. The CDR3 here is CASSPGQEYMNTEAFF. CDR3 sequence (DNA): TGTGCCAGCAGTCCGGGACAGGAATACATGAACACTGAAGCTTTCTTT.

The chain joins TRBV11-1 to TRBJ2-7, with D possibly matching TRBD1 (5 bases). Germline V gives CDR1 SGHAT, CDR2 FQDESV (reference sequence). The CDR3 is made up of 13 amino acids. V lost 6 bases and J 6 bases, leaving 15 bases between the germline ends. Here the CDR3 reads CASRDTKAVEQYF. The CDR3 region has the DNA TGTGCCAGCAGGGACACTAAGGCGGTCGAGCAGTACTTC.

The CDR3 region is CASSATRTGHQPQHF. In DNA form, the CDR3 reads TGTGCCAGTAGTGCGACCCGGACAGGGCATCAGCCCCAGCATTTT. The chain carries TRBV19 and TRBJ1-5; 8 bases match TRBD1. The J segment lost 5 bases and the V segment lost 5 bases, leaving 8 bases of the junction unmatched. The germline V gene has CDR1 LNHDA and CDR2 SQIVND (reference sequence). The CDR3 is made up of 15 amino acids.

The gene calls are TRBV29-1 and TRBJ1-1; D not certain. V gave up 8 bases and J gave up 1 base, with 11 bases separating them. The length of the CDR3 is 12 residues. Germline V gene data show CDR1 as SQVTM and CDR2 as ANQGSEA. Here the CDR3 reads CSFFRGNTEAFF. CDR3 in DNA: TGCAGCTTTTTTCGGGGGAACACTGAAGCTTTCTTT.

This chain joins TRBV7-3 and TRBJ2-7; weak D call: TRBD1 (6 bases). The CDR3 extends over 14 amino acids. Per germline, CDR1 SGHTA and CDR2 FQGTGA. V shed 3 bases and J shed 3 bases, with 12 bases lying between them. The CDR3 DNA reads as TGTGCCAGCAGCTTGGATGGGGGCTACTACGAGCAGTACTTC. Amino acid sequence: CASSLDGGYYEQYF.

The chain joins TRBV19 to TRBJ2-1; a possible D gene is TRBD1 (6 bases). With 5 bases removed from V and 6 bases from J, the gap between germline ends came to 14 bases. From germline, CDR1 is LNHDA and CDR2 SQIVND (reference sequence). This CDR3 is built from 14 residues. The CDR3 region is CASSFRQDINEQFF. The CDR3 region has the DNA TGTGCCAGTAGTTTCCGACAGGATATCAATGAGCAGTTCTTC.

This chain uses TRBV7-2 with TRBJ1-5; no clear D. The CDR3 extends over 13 amino acids. Trimming took 1 base from V and 5 from J, leaving 6 bases between them. Germline V gene lookup returns CDR1 SGHTA and CDR2 FQGNSA. The CDR3 coding sequence is TGTGCCAGCAGCTTAGATCCTTATCAGCCCCAGCATTTT. This sequence encodes CASSLDPYQPQHF.

DNA for the CDR3: TGTGCCAGCATTCGGGACAGGGGCTACGAGCAGTACTTC. It yields the protein CASIRDRGYEQYF. The chain joins TRBV2 to TRBJ2-7, with 10 nucleotides matching TRBD1. CDR1 is SNHLY, CDR2 FYNNEI, per germline. The CDR3 length is 13 residues. After removal of 7 bases from V and 3 bases from J, the junction contained 3 bases not matched to a gene.

This clone occurred a few times. The gene calls are TRBV28 and TRBJ1-2; 9 bases are shared with TRBD1. CDR3 size: 13 residues. V dropped 3 bases and J dropped 5; count of bases not matched to a gene: 1. CDR1 is MDHEN, CDR2 SYDVKM, per germline. The CDR3 reads CASSLTGGYGYTF. DNA for the CDR3: TGTGCCAGCAGTTTGACAGGGGGTTATGGCTACACCTTC.

This chain joins TRBV10-3 and TRBJ2-7; no reliable D call. Trimming took 4 bases from V and 1 from J, leaving 2 bases between them. CDR3 length equals 11 residues. CDR1 and CDR2 (germline): ENHRY, SYGVKD. The CDR3 sequence is CAISASYEQYF. CDR3 nucleotides: TGTGCCATCAGTGCTTCCTACGAGCAGTACTTC.

This chain connects TRBV19 to TRBJ2-5; D is unclear. This CDR3 contains 13 residues. V dropped 5 bases and J dropped 4 bases, with 11 bases sitting between them. In germline, CDR1 is LNHDA, CDR2 SQIVND (reference sequence). CDR3 sequence: CASSWRSGETQYF. CDR3 coding DNA: TGTGCCAGTAGTTGGAGATCCGGAGAGACCCAGTACTTC.

The chain couples TRBV6-5 to TRBJ1-2, with 9 bases fitting TRBD1. Germline lookup yields CDR1 MNHEY and CDR2 SVGAGI. The length of the CDR3 is 15 residues. V lost 4 bases, J lost 3 bases, and 6 bases stayed unmatched. CDR3 protein: CASSSYRGPDYGYTF. As DNA, the CDR3 is TGTGCCAGCAGTTCGTACAGGGGGCCCGACTATGGCTACACCTTC.

V is TRBV15 and J is TRBJ2-5, with D possibly TRBD2 on 6 matching bases. Trimming shortened V by 5 bases and J by 0 bases, and 13 bases separated the two germline ends. The germline V gene encodes CDR1 LNHNV and CDR2 YYDKDF (reference sequence). This CDR3 region has 15 residues. Here the CDR3 DNA reads TGTGCCACCAGCGGGACTGCCACGTACCAAGAGACCCAGTACTTC. Its translation is CATSGTATYQETQYF.

The V gene is TRBV6-1, the J gene TRBJ2-7; D might be TRBD2 (5 bases). This CDR3 comprises 19 residues. Trimming removed 0 bases from V and 4 bases from J, with 25 bases in between. Germline V gives CDR1 MNHNS, CDR2 SASEGT. CDR3 in amino acids: CASSEAGTRGRMFKYEQYF. CDR3 DNA sequence: TGTGCCAGCAGTGAAGCGGGAACTAGAGGTAGGATGTTTAAGTACGAGCAGTACTTC.

The rearrangement links TRBV5-8 to TRBJ1-6; D remains ambiguous. V lost 1 base and J 6 bases, leaving 11 bases between the germline ends. The CDR3 is 15 amino acids. Germline loops: CDR1 SGHTS, CDR2 YDEGEE. CDR3 sequence: CASSLMVFSNSPLHF. CDR3 bases: TGTGCCAGCAGCTTGATGGTTTTCAGTAATTCACCCCTCCACTTT.

The chain carries TRBV7-9 and TRBJ2-3, with D perhaps matching TRBD2 (5 bases). Trimming removed 2 bases from V and 5 bases from J, with 11 bases in between. The germline V gene encodes CDR1 SEHNR and CDR2 FQNEAQ (reference sequence). The CDR3 runs 14 residues. The CDR3 DNA follows: TGTGCCAGCAGCTTAAGGACTTCTGGAGATACGCAGTATTTT. Amino acids: CASSLRTSGDTQYF.

The chain carries TRBV19 and TRBJ1-1; D is undetermined. V lost 5 bases and J 11 bases, leaving 12 bases between the germline ends. CDR1 and CDR2 from the germline V gene are LNHDA and SQIVND (reference sequence). CDR3 length equals 11 residues. CDR3 nucleotide sequence: TGTGCCAGTAGTTCAGGCGATGGGGCTTTCTTT. Its protein product is CASSSGDGAFF.